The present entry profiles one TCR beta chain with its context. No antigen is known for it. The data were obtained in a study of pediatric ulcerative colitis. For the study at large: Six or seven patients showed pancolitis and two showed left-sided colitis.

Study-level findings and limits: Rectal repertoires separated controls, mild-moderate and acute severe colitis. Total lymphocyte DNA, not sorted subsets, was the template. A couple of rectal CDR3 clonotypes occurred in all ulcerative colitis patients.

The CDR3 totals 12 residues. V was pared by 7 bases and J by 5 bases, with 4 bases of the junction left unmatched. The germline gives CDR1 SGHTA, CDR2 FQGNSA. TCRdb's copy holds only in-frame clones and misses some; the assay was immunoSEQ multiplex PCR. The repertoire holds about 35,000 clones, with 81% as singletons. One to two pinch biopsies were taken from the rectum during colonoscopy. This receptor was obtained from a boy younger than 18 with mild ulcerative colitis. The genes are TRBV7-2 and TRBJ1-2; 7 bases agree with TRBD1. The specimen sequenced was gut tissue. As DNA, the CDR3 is TGTGCCAGCACCAAACAGGGGTATGGCTACACCTTC. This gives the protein CASTKQGYGYTF.